This TCR beta chain is from a study of shared clonotypes between healthy human individuals. In the study overall: A donor's plate count was three for CD4 naive and three for CD4 memory; CD8 naive had two and CD8 memory one.

Every donor, a Caucasian adult, lived in Nashville, Tennessee. CDR3 length: 14 amino acids. Between the trimmed V and J ends, which lost 1 base and 2 bases, there was a span of 9 bases. From germline, CDR1 is MDHEN and CDR2 SYDVKM. The repertoire was sequenced with immunoSEQ multiplex PCR; TCRdb's copy has only in-frame clones and lacks some. The sample contains 1,500,000 or so clones, roughly 98.5% of which appear only once. Specimen: naive CD4+ T cells sorted from blood. The sample's subset: CD45RA+ positively selected. The chain links TRBV28 to TRBJ2-7; D gene unclear. The sequence was collected from a man under 40 in good health. CDR3 bases: TGTGCCAGCAGTTTATTTACGCATGCCTACGAGCAGTACTTC. It yields the protein CASSLFTHAYEQYF.